The 18 T cell receptor beta chains below were found in one sample sequenced in a study of cytomegalovirus exposure and HLA in healthy donors (dated by TCRdb to 2016 to 2017). The library came from the immunoSEQ multiplex PCR assay. For the multiplex PCR, a mixture combining 60 forward primers for TCR Vbeta segments and 13 reverse primers for TCR Jbeta segments was used. TCRdb stores this immuneACCESS table with in-frame sequences only. Part of the clones is absent; in the studies checked, under half of the shortfall reflects unresolved V genes, and no reason is known for the rest. The sample yields some 180,000 clones; 60% to 85% were counted once. The ten largest clonotypes hold around 1.6% of the sample. Sequenced: PBMCs. Source of these receptors: a man younger than 30 in good health and CMV-seronegative.

This clone was seen only a few times. The CDR3 sequence is CASSLHEKASGIYEQYF. CDR3 bases: TGTGCCAGCAGCCTCCATGAAAAGGCCTCGGGGATCTACGAGCAGTACTTC. The V call is TRBV21-1, the J call TRBJ2-7; TRBD2, the table's D call, was not compared with the DNA. TRBV21-1 is listed as a pseudogene. The CDR3 extends over 17 amino acids.

Only a few counts were recorded for this clone. The V gene is TRBV28, the J gene TRBJ1-1; D may be TRBD1 (6 bases). The CDR3 length is 14 residues. CDR1 is MDHEN, CDR2 SYDVKM, per germline. Trimming removed 3 bases at V and 0 bases at J, with 8 bases between. The CDR3 DNA is TGTGCCAGCAGTTTTACAGGGATGAACACTGAAGCTTTCTTT. This gives the protein CASSFTGMNTEAFF.

This chain joins TRBV28 and TRBJ2-7; 12 bases fit TRBD2. The length of the CDR3 is 15 residues. Per germline, CDR1 MDHEN and CDR2 SYDVKM. V shed 6 bases and J 1 base; nucleotides not matched to a gene: 4. The CDR3 DNA is TGTGCCAGCAGGGAAGGACTAGCGGGGTCCTACGAGCAGTACTTC. Translating it yields CASREGLAGSYEQYF.

The chain joins TRBV5-4 to TRBJ2-3; 11 bases line up with TRBD2. The germline V gene has CDR1 SGHNT and CDR2 YYREEE (reference sequence). Trimming took 4 bases from V and 2 from J; bases not matched to a gene: 9. This CDR3 region has 17 residues. The CDR3 DNA reads as TGTGCCAGCAGCCAATACTTAGCGGGGGGGGACACAGATACGCAGTATTTT. Its translation: CASSQYLAGGDTDTQYF. Together with reference TRBV5-4 and TRBJ2-3, the CDR3 gives the full variable domain: ETGVTQSPTHLIKTRGQQVTLRCSSQSGHNTVSWYQQALGQGPQFIFQYYREEENGRGNFPPRFSGLQFPNYSSELNVNALELDDSALYLCASSQYLAGGDTDTQYFGPGTRLTVL.

V usage is TRBV6-5 and J usage is TRBJ1-2; D is unresolved. V dropped 0 bases and J dropped 6 bases, with 11 bases sitting between them. The germline CDR1 and CDR2 sequences are MNHEY and SVGAGI. CDR3 length: 14 residues. CDR3 protein: CASSYSGGSNGYTF. The CDR3 DNA sequence: TGTGCCAGCAGTTACTCCGGAGGTTCTAATGGCTACACCTTC.

The chain links TRBV6-5 to TRBJ2-5, with D maybe TRBD1 (5 bases). CDR3 length equals 13 residues. V lost 8 bases, J lost 2 bases, and 12 bases lay in between. The germline gives CDR1 MNHEY, CDR2 SVGAGI. The CDR3 sequence is CASGRGLQETQYF. CDR3 nucleotide sequence: TGTGCCAGCGGTAGGGGTCTTCAAGAGACCCAGTACTTC.

This rearrangement joins TRBV28 to TRBJ2-7, with 9 nucleotides matching TRBD1. CDR3 size: 24 residues. J lost 2 bases, V lost 2 bases, and 31 bases had no gene match. Germline V gene sequence: CDR1 MDHEN, CDR2 SYDVKM. The CDR3 DNA reads TGTGCCAGCAGTTTACGGTTCTTGGCTCTTAATCACCCTCGACAGGGGGAGAGGGCCTACGAGCAGTACTTC. Encoded protein: CASSLRFLALNHPRQGERAYEQYF.

Only one count was recorded for this clone. The V and J genes are TRBV28 and TRBJ2-1; D is perhaps TRBD1 (5 bases). This CDR3 contains 12 residues. The ends were cut back, 5 bases at V and 12 bases at J, with 14 bases in the middle. Germline loops: CDR1 MDHEN, CDR2 SYDVKM. CDR3 protein: CASSLQGFGQFF. The CDR3 DNA is TGTGCCAGCAGTCTTCAGGGATTCGGGCAGTTCTTC.

This clone appeared a few times. This sequence joins TRBV5-6 and TRBJ1-2, with D unclear. CDR3 length: 15 residues. V lost 6 bases and J 1 base, leaving 16 bases between the germline ends. The germline gives CDR1 SGHDT, CDR2 YYEEEE. The CDR3, as DNA: TGTGCCAGCACCCCCACGAAGGGAGTTAACTATGGCTACACCTTC. It codes for CASTPTKGVNYGYTF.

This clone appeared a few times. The chain joins TRBV10-3 to TRBJ2-7, with 9 nucleotides matching TRBD1. The CDR3 covers 12 residues. The germline V gene encodes CDR1 ENHRY and CDR2 SYGVKD. Trimming took 6 bases from V and 5 from J; bases not matched to a gene: 2. The DNA for the CDR3 is TGTGCCATCAGAGGGACAGGGAACGAGCAGTACTTC. Its translation is CAIRGTGNEQYF.

The J gene is TRBJ1-2, the V gene TRBV19; TRBD1 agrees at 11 bases. The CDR3 sequence is 14 residues long. Germline V CDR1 and CDR2: LNHDA, SQIVND (reference sequence). Unmatched junction bases numbered 7, after V lost 6 bases and J lost 7 bases. The CDR3 DNA reads as TGTGCCAGTAGAGGACAGGGGGCCCTCGGTGGCTACACCTTC. This translates into CASRGQGALGGYTF.

This clone has a single count. J is TRBJ2-7 and V is TRBV27; D possibly corresponds to TRBD2 (6 bases). The V gene's germline CDR1 is MNHEY and CDR2 SMNVEV (reference sequence). The CDR3 contains 15 residues. Trimming left V 5 bases short and J 7 bases short, with 21 bases between. The CDR3 loop is CASSPLRLGLGEQYF. The CDR3 bases are TGTGCCAGCAGTCCCCTCCGACTAGGACTGGGGGAGCAGTACTTC.

The chain joins TRBV6-5 to TRBJ2-7; a weak D match, TRBD2 (6 bases). The ends were cut back, 6 bases at V and 1 base at J, with 16 bases in the middle. This CDR3 has 15 residues. Germline V lookup: CDR1 MNHEY, CDR2 SVGAGI. CDR3 sequence reads: CASSRDSLGSYEQYF. For the CDR3, the DNA is TGTGCCAGCAGCCGGGACTCCCTAGGGTCCTACGAGCAGTACTTC.

The chain has TRBV9 and TRBJ2-7; D remains ambiguous. Trimming left V 0 bases short and J 1 base short, with 11 bases between. Germline-derived CDR1 and CDR2 are SGDLS and YYNGEE. The CDR3 contains 15 residues. The CDR3 bases are TGTGCCAGCAGCGTAGAGACGGGTCTGTCCTACGAGCAGTACTTC. Protein product: CASSVETGLSYEQYF.

J is TRBJ2-3 and V is TRBV29-1; 8 bases match TRBD1. The CDR3 has 13 residues. Germline values: CDR1 SQVTM, CDR2 ANQGSEA. Trimming cost V 6 bases and J 1 base; bases outside gene matches: 3. This CDR3 reads CSVKTGGTDTQYF. Here the CDR3 DNA reads TGCAGCGTGAAGACAGGGGGCACAGATACGCAGTATTTT.

The gene calls are TRBV12-2 and TRBJ2-3; TRBD1 reflects the table's D call only, with no check against the DNA. TRBV12-2 is given as a pseudogene. The CDR3 loop spans 19 amino acids. CDR3 protein: CASRSSGQEGARGTDTQYF. The CDR3 DNA reads as TGTGCAAGTCGCTCCTCCGGACAAGAGGGGGCGAGGGGCACAGATACGCAGTATTTT.

The J gene is TRBJ2-5, the V gene TRBV7-9; TRBD1 agrees at 9 bases. Gene TRBJ2-7 matches the end of the DNA better, so the J call may be wrong. The CDR3 is made up of 14 amino acids. Germline CDR1 is SEHNR and CDR2 is FQNEAQ (reference sequence). Written as DNA, the CDR3 is TGTGCCAGCAGCTTAGAAACAGGGGGCGACGAGCAGTACTTC. It encodes CASSLETGGDEQYF.

With respect to this clone: The same CDR3 is also encoded by other DNA sequences in this sample. The chain uses TRBV30 and TRBJ1-2; 8 nucleotides align to TRBD1. The CDR3 is 16 amino acids. V trimming: 2 bases; J trimming: 6 bases; junction bases outside the gene matches: 14. In germline, CDR1 is GTSNPN, CDR2 SVGIG (reference sequence). The CDR3 DNA is TGTGCCTGGAGTACGAGGACAGGGCTAGAGGAGAATGGCTACACCTTC. Its protein product is CAWSTRTGLEENGYTF.